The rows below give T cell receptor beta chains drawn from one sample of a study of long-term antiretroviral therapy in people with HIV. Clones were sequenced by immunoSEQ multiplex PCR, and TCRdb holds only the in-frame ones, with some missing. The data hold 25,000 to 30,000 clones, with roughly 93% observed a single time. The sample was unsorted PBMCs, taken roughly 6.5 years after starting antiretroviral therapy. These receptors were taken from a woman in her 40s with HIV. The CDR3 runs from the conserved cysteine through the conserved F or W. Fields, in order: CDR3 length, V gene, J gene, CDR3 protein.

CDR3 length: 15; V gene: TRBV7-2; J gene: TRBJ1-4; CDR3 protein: CASSSGLVGGEKLFF
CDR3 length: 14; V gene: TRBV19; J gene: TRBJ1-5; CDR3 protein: CASSRGREGQPQHF
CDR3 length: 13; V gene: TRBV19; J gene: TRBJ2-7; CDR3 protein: CATSDRARNEQYF
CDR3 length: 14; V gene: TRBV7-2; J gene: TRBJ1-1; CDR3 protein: CASSLATRDTEAFF
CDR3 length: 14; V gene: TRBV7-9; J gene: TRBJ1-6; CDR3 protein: CASRPDSALLPLHF
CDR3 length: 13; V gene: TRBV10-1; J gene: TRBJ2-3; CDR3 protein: CASSGGGSDTQYF
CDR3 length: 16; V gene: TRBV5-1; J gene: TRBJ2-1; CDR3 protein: CASSTWGGSSYNEQFF
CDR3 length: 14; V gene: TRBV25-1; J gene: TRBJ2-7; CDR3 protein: CASSVTGFTYEQYF
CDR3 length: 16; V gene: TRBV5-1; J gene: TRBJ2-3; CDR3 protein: CASNRQQGRLTDTQYF
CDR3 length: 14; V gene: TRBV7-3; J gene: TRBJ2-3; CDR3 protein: CASSSRDFRDTQYF
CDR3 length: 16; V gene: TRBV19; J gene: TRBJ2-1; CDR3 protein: CASSAVGTSGGYEQFF
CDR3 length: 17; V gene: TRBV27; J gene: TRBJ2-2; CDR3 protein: CASSYKGAGVNTGELFF
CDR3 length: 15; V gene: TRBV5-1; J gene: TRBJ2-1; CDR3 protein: CASSFRDRGSNEQFF
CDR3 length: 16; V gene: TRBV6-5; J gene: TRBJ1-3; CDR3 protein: CASSYSGSLAGNTIYF
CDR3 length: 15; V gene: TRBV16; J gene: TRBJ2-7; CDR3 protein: CASSQLATRSYEQYF
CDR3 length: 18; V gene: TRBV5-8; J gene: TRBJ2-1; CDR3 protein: CASSLNLAGVTSYNEQFF
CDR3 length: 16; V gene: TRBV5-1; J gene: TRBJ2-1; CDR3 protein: CASSGGDGYGYNEQFF
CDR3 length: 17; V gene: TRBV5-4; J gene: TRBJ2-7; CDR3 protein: CASRPGLAGGQAYEQYF
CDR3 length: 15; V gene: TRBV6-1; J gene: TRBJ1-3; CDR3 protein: CASEIFRDSGNQKYF
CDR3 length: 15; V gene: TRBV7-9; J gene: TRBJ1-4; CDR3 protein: CASSLVLRANEKLFF
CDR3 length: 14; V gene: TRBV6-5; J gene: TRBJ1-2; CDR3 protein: CASRETGTNYGYTF
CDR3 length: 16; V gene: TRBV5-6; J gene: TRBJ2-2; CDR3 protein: CASTTTGALNTGELFF
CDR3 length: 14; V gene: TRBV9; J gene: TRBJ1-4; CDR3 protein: CASSLRPENEKLFF
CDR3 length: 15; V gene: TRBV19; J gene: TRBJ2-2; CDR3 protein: CASSFGQGIAGELFF
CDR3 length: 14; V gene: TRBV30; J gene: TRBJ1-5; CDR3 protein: CAWSPTGPNQPQHF
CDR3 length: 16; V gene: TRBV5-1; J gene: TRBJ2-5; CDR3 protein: CASSTTPGPTRETQYF
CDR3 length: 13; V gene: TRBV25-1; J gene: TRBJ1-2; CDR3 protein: CASSVTGNYGYTF
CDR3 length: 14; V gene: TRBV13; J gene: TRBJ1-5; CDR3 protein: CASSPGQGGQPQHF